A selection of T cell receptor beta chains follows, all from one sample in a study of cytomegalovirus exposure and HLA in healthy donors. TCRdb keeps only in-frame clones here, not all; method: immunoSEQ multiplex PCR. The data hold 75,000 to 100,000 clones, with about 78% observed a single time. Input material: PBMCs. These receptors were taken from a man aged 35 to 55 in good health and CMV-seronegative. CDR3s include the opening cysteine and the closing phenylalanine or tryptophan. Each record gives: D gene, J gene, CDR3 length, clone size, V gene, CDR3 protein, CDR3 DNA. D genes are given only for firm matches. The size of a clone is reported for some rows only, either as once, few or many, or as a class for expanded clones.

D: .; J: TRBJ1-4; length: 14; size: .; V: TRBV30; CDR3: CAWSEGEVGEKLFF; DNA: TGTGCCTGGAGTGAAGGGGAGGTCGGTGAAAAACTGTTTTTT
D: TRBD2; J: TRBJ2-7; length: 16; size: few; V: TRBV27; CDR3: CASSSSGGGLGYEQYF; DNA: TGTGCCAGCAGTTCTAGTGGCGGGGGGCTAGGCTACGAGCAGTACTTC
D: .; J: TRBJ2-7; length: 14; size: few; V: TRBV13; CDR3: CASSLGTGVGEQYF; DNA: TGTGCCAGCAGCTTAGGAACAGGAGTCGGCGAGCAGTACTTC
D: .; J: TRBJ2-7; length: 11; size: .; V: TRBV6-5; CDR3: CASSPAYEQYF; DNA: TGTGCCAGCAGTCCAGCCTACGAGCAGTACTTC
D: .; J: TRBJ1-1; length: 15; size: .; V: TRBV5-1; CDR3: CASSRNLPGNTEAFF; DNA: TGCGCCAGCAGCCGAAATTTGCCAGGTAACACTGAAGCTTTCTTT
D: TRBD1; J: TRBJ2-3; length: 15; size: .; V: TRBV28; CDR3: CASSLGYRGPDTQYF; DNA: TGTGCCAGCAGTTTAGGATACAGGGGGCCCGATACGCAGTATTTT
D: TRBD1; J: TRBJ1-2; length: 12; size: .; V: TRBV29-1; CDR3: CSAGTGGDGYTF; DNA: TGCAGCGCAGGGACAGGGGGAGACGGCTACACCTTC
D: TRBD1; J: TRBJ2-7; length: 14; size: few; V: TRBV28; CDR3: CASSPGDSTHEQYF; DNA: TGTGCCAGCAGTCCCGGGGACAGCACCCACGAGCAGTACTTC
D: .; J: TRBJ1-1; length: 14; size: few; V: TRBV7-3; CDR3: CASSLTTGSTEAFF; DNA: TGTGCCAGCAGCTTAACTACGGGATCTACTGAAGCTTTCTTT
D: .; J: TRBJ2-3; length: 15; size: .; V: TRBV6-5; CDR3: CASRRGRGSTDTQYF; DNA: TGTGCCAGCAGACGTGGGCGGGGAAGCACAGATACGCAGTATTTT
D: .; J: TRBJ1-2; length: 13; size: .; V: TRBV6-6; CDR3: CASSWDTLGGYTF; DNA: TGTGCCAGCAGTTGGGACACCCTGGGCGGCTACACCTTC
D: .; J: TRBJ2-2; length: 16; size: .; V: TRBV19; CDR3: CASSAGLITEHRELFF; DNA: TGTGCCAGTAGCGCTGGACTCATCACTGAACACAGGGAGCTGTTTTTT
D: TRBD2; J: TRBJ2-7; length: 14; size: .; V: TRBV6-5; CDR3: CASRLLAGAYEQYF; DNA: TGTGCCAGCAGACTTCTAGCGGGGGCCTACGAGCAGTACTTC
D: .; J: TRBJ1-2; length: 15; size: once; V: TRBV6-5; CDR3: CASSYSKSGSYGYTF; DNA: TGTGCCAGCAGTTACTCGAAATCGGGTAGCTATGGCTACACCTTC
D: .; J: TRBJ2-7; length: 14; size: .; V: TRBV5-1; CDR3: CASSLAPGSYEQYF; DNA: TGCGCCAGCAGCTTGGCCCCGGGCTCCTACGAGCAGTACTTC
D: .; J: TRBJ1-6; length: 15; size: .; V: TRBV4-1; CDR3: CASSQEAGARSPLHF; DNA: TGCGCCAGCAGCCAAGAGGCGGGGGCCAGGTCACCCCTCCACTTT
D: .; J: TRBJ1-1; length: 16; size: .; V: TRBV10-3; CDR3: CAISESRGGAHTEAFF; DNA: TGTGCCATCAGTGAGTCACGAGGAGGGGCCCACACTGAAGCTTTCTTT
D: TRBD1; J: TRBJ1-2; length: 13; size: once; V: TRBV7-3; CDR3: CASSQGAGYGYTF; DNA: TGTGCCAGCAGTCAGGGGGCAGGGTATGGCTACACCTTC
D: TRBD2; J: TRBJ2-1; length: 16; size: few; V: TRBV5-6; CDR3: CASSLLAGVTYNEQFF; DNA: TGTGCCAGCAGCTTGCTAGCGGGAGTCACCTACAATGAGCAGTTCTTC
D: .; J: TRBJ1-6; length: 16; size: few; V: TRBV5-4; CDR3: CASSLGGGDSNSPLHF; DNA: TGTGCCAGCAGCTTGGGCGGGGGCGATAGTAATTCACCCCTCCACTTT
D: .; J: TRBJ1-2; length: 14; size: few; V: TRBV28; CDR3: CASSPAGSNYGYTF; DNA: TGTGCCAGCTCCCCGGCAGGGTCCAACTATGGCTACACCTTC
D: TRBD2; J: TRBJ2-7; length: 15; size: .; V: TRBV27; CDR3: CASSLASGSRYEQYF; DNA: TGTGCCAGCAGTTTAGCGAGCGGGAGTCGTTACGAGCAGTACTTC
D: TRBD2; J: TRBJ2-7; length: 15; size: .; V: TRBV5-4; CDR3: CASSLWSSGVYEQYF; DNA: TGTGCCAGCAGCTTGTGGTCTAGCGGGGTCTACGAGCAGTACTTC
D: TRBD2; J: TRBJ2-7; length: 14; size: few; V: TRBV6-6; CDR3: CASSYSGSGGEQYF; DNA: TGTGCCAGCAGTTACTCGGGAAGCGGGGGAGAGCAGTACTTC
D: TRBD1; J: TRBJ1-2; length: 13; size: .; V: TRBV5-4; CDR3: CASSFGYRGSYTF; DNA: TGTGCCAGCAGCTTCGGGTACAGGGGTAGCTACACCTTC
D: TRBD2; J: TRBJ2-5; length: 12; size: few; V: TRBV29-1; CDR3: CSATGGWETQYF; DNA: TGCAGCGCGACGGGGGGGTGGGAGACCCAGTACTTC
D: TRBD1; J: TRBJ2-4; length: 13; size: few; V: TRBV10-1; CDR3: CASSGDRKNIQYF; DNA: TGCGCCAGCAGTGGGGACAGAAAAAACATTCAGTACTTC
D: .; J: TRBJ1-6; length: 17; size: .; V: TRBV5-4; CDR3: CASSFTIRSSYNSPLHF; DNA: TGTGCCAGCTCCTTTACGATACGGAGCTCCTATAATTCACCCCTCCACTTT
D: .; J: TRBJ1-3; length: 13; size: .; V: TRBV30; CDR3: CAWSLGDGNTIYF; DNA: TGTGCCTGGAGTTTGGGCGACGGAAACACCATATATTTT
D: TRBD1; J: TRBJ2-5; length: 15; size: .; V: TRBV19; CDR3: CASSMGQGNFETQYF; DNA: TGTGCCAGTAGTATGGGACAGGGAAATTTCGAGACCCAGTACTTC
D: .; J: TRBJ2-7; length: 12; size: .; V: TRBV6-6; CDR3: CASTGSPYEQYF; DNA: TGTGCCAGCACAGGGTCCCCCTACGAGCAGTACTTC
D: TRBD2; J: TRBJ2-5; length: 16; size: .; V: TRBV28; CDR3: CASSRDSRGDGETQYF; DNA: TGTGCCAGCAGTAGGGATTCCCGGGGGGATGGGGAGACCCAGTACTTC
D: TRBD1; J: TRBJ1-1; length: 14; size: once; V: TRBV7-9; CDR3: CASSLQGVTTEAFF; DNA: TGTGCCAGCAGCTTACAGGGGGTGACCACTGAAGCTTTCTTT
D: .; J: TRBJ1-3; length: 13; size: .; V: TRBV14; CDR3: CASSQGLYNTIYF; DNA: TGTGCCAGCAGCCAAGGGCTGTACAACACCATATATTTT
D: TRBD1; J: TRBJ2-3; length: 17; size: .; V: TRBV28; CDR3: CASSLIGTGGLTDTQYF; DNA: TGTGCCAGCAGTTTAATTGGTACAGGGGGCCTCACAGATACGCAGTATTTT
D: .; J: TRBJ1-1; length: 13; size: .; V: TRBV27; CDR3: CASRIGGNTEAFF; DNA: TGTGCCAGCAGGATCGGGGGGAACACTGAAGCTTTCTTT
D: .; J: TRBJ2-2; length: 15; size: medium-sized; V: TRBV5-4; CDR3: CASSLGPRGTGELFF; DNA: TGTGCCAGCAGCTTGGGGCCTAGGGGCACCGGGGAGCTGTTTTTT
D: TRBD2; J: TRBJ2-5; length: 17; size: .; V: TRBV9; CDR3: CASSVTASGRGGETQYF; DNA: TGTGCCAGCAGCGTAACGGCTAGCGGGAGGGGGGGAGAGACCCAGTACTTC
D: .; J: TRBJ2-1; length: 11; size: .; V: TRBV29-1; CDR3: CSVDSYNEQFF; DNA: TGCAGCGTTGACAGCTACAATGAGCAGTTCTTC
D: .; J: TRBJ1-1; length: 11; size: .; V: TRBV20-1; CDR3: CSAVGDTEAFF; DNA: TGCAGTGCTGTCGGAGACACTGAAGCTTTCTTT
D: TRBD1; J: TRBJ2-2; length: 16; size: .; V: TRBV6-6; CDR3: CASRRDREKVSGELFF; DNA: TGTGCCAGCAGACGGGACAGGGAAAAAGTATCCGGGGAGCTGTTTTTT
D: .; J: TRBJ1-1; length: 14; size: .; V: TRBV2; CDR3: CAGNDQGFITEAFF; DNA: TGTGCCGGCAATGATCAGGGTTTTATCACTGAAGCTTTCTTT
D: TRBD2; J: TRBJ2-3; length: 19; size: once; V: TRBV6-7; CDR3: CASSYSTFYCGRVTDTQYF; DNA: TGCGCCAGCAGTTACTCGACATTTTATTGCGGGAGAGTCACAGATACGCAGTATTTT